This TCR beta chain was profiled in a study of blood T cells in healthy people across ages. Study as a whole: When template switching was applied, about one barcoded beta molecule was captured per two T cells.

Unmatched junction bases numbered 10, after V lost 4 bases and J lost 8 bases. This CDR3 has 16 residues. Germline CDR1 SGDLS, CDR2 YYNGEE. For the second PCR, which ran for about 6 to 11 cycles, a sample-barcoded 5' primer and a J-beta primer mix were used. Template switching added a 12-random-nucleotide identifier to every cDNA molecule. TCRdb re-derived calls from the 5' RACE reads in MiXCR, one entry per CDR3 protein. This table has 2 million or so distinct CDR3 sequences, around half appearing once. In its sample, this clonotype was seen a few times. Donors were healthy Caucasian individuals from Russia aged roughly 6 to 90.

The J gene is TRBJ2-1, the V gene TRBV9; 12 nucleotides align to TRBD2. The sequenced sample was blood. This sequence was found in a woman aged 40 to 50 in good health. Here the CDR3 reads CASSPPGGLAGYEQFF. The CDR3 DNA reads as TGTGCCAGCAGCCCCCCCGGAGGACTAGCGGGGTATGAGCAGTTCTTC.